This entry lists 2 T cell receptor beta chains sequenced from one sample in a study of cytomegalovirus exposure and HLA in healthy donors. The PCR employed 60 Vbeta primers together with 13 Jbeta primers. TCRdb's copy holds only in-frame clones and misses some; the assay was immunoSEQ multiplex PCR. The data contain fewer than 200,000 clones, around 83% of them singletons. The specimen sequenced was PBMCs. The receptor set was obtained from a man in his forties or fifties in good health and CMV-seropositive.

The chain combines TRBV9 with TRBJ2-7; no clear D gene. The CDR3 spans 15 residues. Deletions cut 2 bases from V and 0 bases from J, with 12 bases between. Germline V gene lookup returns CDR1 SGDLS and CDR2 YYNGEE. The CDR3 coding sequence is TGTGCCAGCAGCGTGAGCCCAAGGAGCTCCTACGAGCAGTACTTC. Its translation: CASSVSPRSSYEQYF.

The V call is TRBV5-1, the J call TRBJ2-1, with a weak D call TRBD2 (6 bases). The CDR3 totals 11 residues. The V gene lost 0 bases and the J gene lost 14 bases, with 9 bases spanning the gap. In germline, CDR1 is SGHRS, CDR2 YFSETQ. The CDR3 reads CASSLVGSKFF. CDR3 nucleotide sequence: TGCGCCAGCAGCTTGGTCGGGAGTAAGTTCTTC.